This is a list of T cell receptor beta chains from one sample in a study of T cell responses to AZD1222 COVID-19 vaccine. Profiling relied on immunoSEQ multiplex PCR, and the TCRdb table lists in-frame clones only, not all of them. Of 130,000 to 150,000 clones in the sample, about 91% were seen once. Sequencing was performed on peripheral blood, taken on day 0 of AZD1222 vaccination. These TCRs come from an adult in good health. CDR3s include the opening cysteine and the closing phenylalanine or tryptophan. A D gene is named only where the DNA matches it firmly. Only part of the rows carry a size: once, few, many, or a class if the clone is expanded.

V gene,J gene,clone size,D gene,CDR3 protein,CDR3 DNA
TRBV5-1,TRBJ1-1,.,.,CASSSGAQGRRAFF,TGCGCCAGCAGCTCCGGCGCACAGGGACGGCGAGCTTTCTTT
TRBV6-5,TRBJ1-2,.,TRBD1,CASSFGQGAGYGYTF,TGTGCCAGCAGTTTCGGACAGGGGGCGGGCTATGGCTACACCTTC
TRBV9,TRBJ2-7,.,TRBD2,CASSPQTSGRPYEQYF,TGTGCCAGCAGCCCACAGACTAGCGGGAGGCCCTACGAGCAGTACTTC
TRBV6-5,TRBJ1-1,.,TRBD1,CASRPGTGGAEAFF,TGTGCCAGCAGACCGGGGACAGGAGGCGCTGAAGCTTTCTTT
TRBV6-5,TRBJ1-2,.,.,CASSFSPLGFYGYTF,TGTGCCAGCAGTTTCTCCCCGTTGGGGTTTTATGGCTACACCTTC
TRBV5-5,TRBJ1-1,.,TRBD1,CASTWGGPGGTEAFF,TGTGCCAGCACCTGGGGGGGCCCAGGGGGCACTGAAGCTTTCTTT
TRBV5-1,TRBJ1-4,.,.,CASSLRGRGEKLFF,TGCGCCAGCAGCTTGAGGGGCAGGGGTGAAAAACTGTTTTTT
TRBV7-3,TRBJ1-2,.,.,CASSLTGDGYTF,TGTGCCAGCAGCTTAACAGGGGATGGCTACACCTTC
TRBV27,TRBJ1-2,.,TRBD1,CASSLTADRGDGYTF,TGTGCCAGCAGTTTAACCGCGGACAGGGGAGATGGCTACACCTTC
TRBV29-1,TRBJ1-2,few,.,CSVGRGDYGYTF,TGCAGCGTTGGCAGAGGGGACTATGGCTACACCTTC
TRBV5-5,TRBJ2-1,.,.,CASSLSGNNEQFF,TGTGCCAGCAGCTTGTCAGGAAACAATGAGCAGTTCTTC
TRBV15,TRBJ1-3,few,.,CATSPRTSSGNTIYF,TGTGCCACCAGCCCCCGGACAAGCTCTGGAAACACCATATATTTT
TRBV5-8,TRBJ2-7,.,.,CASSLMREQYF,TGTGCCAGCAGCTTGATGAGGGAGCAGTACTTC
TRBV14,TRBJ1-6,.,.,CASSQEIHSPLHF,TGTGCCAGCAGCCAAGAAATCCATTCACCCCTCCACTTT
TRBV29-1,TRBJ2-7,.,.,CSVEDGPPTGNLYEQYF,TGCAGCGTTGAAGATGGCCCCCCAACCGGGAACCTATACGAGCAGTACTTC
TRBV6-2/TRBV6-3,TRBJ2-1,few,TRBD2,CASSVSGSVYNEQFF,TGTGCCAGCAGCGTTAGCGGGAGCGTCTACAATGAGCAGTTCTTC
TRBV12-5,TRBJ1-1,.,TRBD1,CASGLGGTVEAFF,TGTGCTAGTGGTTTGGGGGGGACAGTTGAAGCTTTCTTT
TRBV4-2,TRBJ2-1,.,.,CASSQETSSSSYNEQFF,TGTGCCAGCAGCCAAGAAACTAGCTCATCATCCTACAATGAGCAGTTCTTC
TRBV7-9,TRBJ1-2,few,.,CASSPPGDNYGYTF,TGTGCCAGCAGCCCACCTGGGGATAACTATGGCTACACCTTC
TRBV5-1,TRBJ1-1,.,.,CASSLVGDRRTEAFF,TGCGCCAGCAGCTTGGTCGGAGACAGAAGAACTGAAGCTTTCTTT
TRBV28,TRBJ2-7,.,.,CASSLPGGGSLYEQYF,TGTGCCAGCAGCCTACCTGGGGGGGGCTCCCTCTACGAGCAGTACTTC
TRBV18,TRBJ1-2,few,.,CASSPLGVYGYTF,TGTGCCAGCTCACCACTCGGGGTCTATGGCTACACCTTC
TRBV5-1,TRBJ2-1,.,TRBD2,CASSPGLAGGPNEQFF,TGCGCCAGCAGCCCGGGACTAGCGGGAGGACCCAATGAGCAGTTCTTC
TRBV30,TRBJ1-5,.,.,CAWTTTNQPQHF,TGTGCCTGGACCACGACGAATCAGCCCCAGCATTTT
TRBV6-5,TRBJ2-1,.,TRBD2,CASSSPSGLSFDEQFF,TGTGCCAGCAGTTCTCCTAGCGGGCTTTCCTTTGATGAGCAGTTCTTC
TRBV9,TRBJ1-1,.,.,CASSVEVVNTEAFF,TGTGCCAGCAGCGTAGAAGTTGTGAACACTGAAGCTTTCTTT
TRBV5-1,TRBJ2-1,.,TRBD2,CASSWGLTGLNNEQFF,TGCGCCAGCAGCTGGGGACTTACGGGACTAAACAATGAGCAGTTCTTC
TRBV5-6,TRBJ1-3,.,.,CASSFDTGTKRSGNTIYF,TGTGCCAGCAGCTTCGACACCGGGACTAAACGCTCTGGAAACACCATATATTTT
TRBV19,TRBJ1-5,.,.,CASSITSHQPQHF,TGTGCCAGTAGTATCACATCACATCAGCCCCAGCATTTT
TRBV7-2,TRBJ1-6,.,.,CASSYYPYNSPLHF,TGTGCCAGCAGTTATTATCCCTATAATTCACCCCTCCACTTT
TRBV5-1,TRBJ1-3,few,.,CASSPDGSGNTIYF,TGCGCCAGCAGCCCGGACGGCTCTGGAAACACCATATATTTT
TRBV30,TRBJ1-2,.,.,CAWSIPGGSGYTF,TGTGCCTGGAGTATTCCGGGGGGCTCGGGCTACACCTTC
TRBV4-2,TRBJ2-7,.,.,CASSRTNTGFNYEQYF,TGTGCCAGCAGCCGAACCAACACAGGGTTTAACTACGAGCAGTACTTC
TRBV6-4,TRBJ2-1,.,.,CASSDGDNNEQFF,TGTGCCAGCAGTGACGGGGACAACAATGAGCAGTTCTTC
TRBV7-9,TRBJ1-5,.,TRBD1,CASSLIPTGVEDNQPQHF,TGTGCCAGCAGCTTAATCCCTACAGGGGTCGAGGACAATCAGCCCCAGCATTTT
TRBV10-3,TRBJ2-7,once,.,CAIDDGPNYEQYF,TGTGCCATCGATGATGGACCCAACTACGAGCAGTACTTC
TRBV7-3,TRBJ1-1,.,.,CASSPGSTEAFF,TGTGCCAGCAGCCCGGGCTCGACTGAAGCTTTCTTT
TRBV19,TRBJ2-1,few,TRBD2,CASSSGGRDEQFF,TGTGCCAGTAGTAGCGGGGGAAGGGATGAGCAGTTCTTC
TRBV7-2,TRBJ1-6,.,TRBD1,CASSSGQAYSPLHF,TGTGCCAGCAGCTCCGGACAGGCGTATTCGCCCCTCCACTTT
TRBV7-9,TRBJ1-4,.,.,CASSWTPTNEKLFF,TGTGCCAGCAGCTGGACACCCACTAATGAAAAACTGTTTTTT
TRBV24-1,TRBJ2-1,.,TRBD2,CATSDPTYSGSFYNEQFF,TGTGCCACCAGTGACCCTACTTATAGCGGGAGTTTTTACAATGAGCAGTTCTTC
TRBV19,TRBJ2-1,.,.,CASSVGTFSNEQFF,TGTGCCAGTAGTGTGGGGACTTTCTCCAATGAGCAGTTCTTC
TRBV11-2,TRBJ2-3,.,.,CASSRYGYGRTDTQYF,TGTGCCAGCAGCCGATATGGGTATGGGAGGACAGATACGCAGTATTTT
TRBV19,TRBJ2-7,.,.,CASADQIAYEQYF,TGTGCCAGTGCGGACCAAATAGCCTACGAGCAGTACTTC
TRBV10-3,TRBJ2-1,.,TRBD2,CAISRLAESSYNEQFF,TGTGCCATCAGCCGACTAGCGGAGAGCTCCTACAATGAGCAGTTCTTC
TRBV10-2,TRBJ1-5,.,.,CASRPRDPSNQPQHF,TGCGCCAGCAGGCCCAGGGATCCTAGCAATCAGCCCCAGCATTTT